This T cell receptor (beta chain) was captured in a study of cytomegalovirus exposure and HLA in healthy donors. The study ran its PCR with 60 Vbeta and 13 Jbeta primers. Some clones are missing from TCRdb's copy, which holds only in-frame ones; the method was immunoSEQ multiplex PCR. The top ten hold around 2% of the sample, which has roughly 190,000 clones, roughly four fifths seen once. Germline CDR1 and CDR2: KGHSH and LQKENI. This CDR3 spans 12 amino acids. V lost 5 bases, J lost 6 bases, and 3 bases stayed unmatched. Points from the study as a whole: According to the study, some 160 TCR beta chains were cytomegalovirus-associated. Excluded were some V segments that proved indistinguishable, including TRBV6-2 and TRBV6-3.

To note about this clone: As yet, its antigen is unknown.

The source is a man aged 18-30 years in good health and CMV-seronegative. This rearrangement joins TRBV18 to TRBJ1-2; TRBD1 agrees at 7 bases. Specimen: PBMCs. The CDR3 region has the DNA TGTGCCAGCTCATTCGGACAGGATGGCTACACCTTC. Residues: CASSFGQDGYTF. Supplemented by reference TRBV18 and TRBJ1-2, the full variable domain reads NAGVMQNPRHLVRRRGQEARLRCSPMKGHSHVYWYRQLPEEGLKFMVYLQKENIIDESGMPKERFSAEFPKEGPSILRIQQVVRGDSAAYFCASSFGQDGYTFGSGTRLTVV.